This TCR beta chain came from a study of T cells in Graves' hyperthyroidism and ophthalmopathy. General study results and limits: A model built on 13 V-J features separated ophthalmopathy from stable hyperthyroidism.

RNA transcripts were the template for amplifying TCR beta CDR3 regions. Researchers ran a first-round RT-PCR on the TCR CDR3 using the HTBI primer set. TCRdb processed the multiplex PCR reads anew with MiXCR; each CDR3 protein has one entry. Found here are 500,000 to 650,000 distinct CDR3 sequences, approximately 48% of them singletons; the top ten hold roughly 45%. A word on this clonotype: Its antigen remains unknown.

Looked up from germline, CDR1 is ENHRY and CDR2 is SYGVKD. Trimming removed 10 bases at V and 2 bases at J, with 12 bases between. The CDR3 has 14 residues. Each diagnosis was grounded in clinical symptoms, serum thyroxine and TRAb, thyroid ultrasound, and orbital computed tomography. The rearrangement uses TRBV10-3 and TRBJ2-6; D may match TRBD1 or TRBD2 (6 bases each). This TCR derives from an adult woman with Graves' disease, either hyperthyroidism or ophthalmopathy (not recorded which). Sequencing was done on a sample of peripheral blood or thyroid tissue (not recorded which). The CDR3 DNA sequence: TGTGCCACCGGAGGGGGTCCTGGGGCCAACGTCCTGACTTTC. It yields the protein CATGGGPGANVLTF.